One and the same sample provided the 24 T cell receptor beta chains below, sequenced in a study of blood T cell repertoires in COVID-19. The protocol was immunoSEQ multiplex PCR, while the TCRdb copy is restricted to in-frame clones and leaves out a portion. The sample contains approximately 64,000 clones, approximately 80% of which appear only once. The specimen sequenced was peripheral blood. The source of these receptors is a woman aged 65 to 85 with acute or convalescent COVID-19.

Only a few counts were recorded for this clone. The genes are TRBV4-2 and TRBJ1-2, with no clear D. From germline, CDR1 is LGHNA and CDR2 YNFKEQ. Trimming removed 0 bases at V and 8 bases at J, with 13 bases between. The CDR3 runs 14 residues. The CDR3 DNA reads TGTGCCAGCAGCCAAGATCTCAACAGCGGCGGCTACACCTTC. Residues: CASSQDLNSGGYTF.

This chain links TRBV4-1 with TRBJ2-5, with unresolved D. V dropped 5 bases and J dropped 1 base, with 8 bases sitting between them. This CDR3 has 13 amino acids. Germline V CDR1 and CDR2: MGHRA, YSYEKL. The CDR3: CASSYTVQETQYF. The CDR3 nucleotides are TGCGCCAGCAGCTATACAGTCCAAGAGACCCAGTACTTC.

The chain joins TRBV9 to TRBJ2-6, with D possibly being TRBD1 (5 bases). Germline V lookup: CDR1 SGDLS, CDR2 YYNGEE. V lost 2 bases to trimming and J lost 9 bases, with 15 bases between them. CDR3 length: 15 amino acids. The CDR3 loop is CASSVAGIRINVLTF. The CDR3 DNA follows: TGTGCCAGCAGCGTTGCAGGGATCCGGATCAACGTCCTGACTTTC.

The V call is TRBV5-4, the J call TRBJ1-3, with D possibly TRBD1 on 6 matching bases. From germline, CDR1 is SGHNT and CDR2 YYREEE (reference sequence). The CDR3 is made up of 15 amino acids. The V end was cut by 1 base, the J end by 4 bases, with 12 bases between. The CDR3 sequence: CASSLMGANGNTIYF. DNA for the CDR3: TGTGCCAGCAGCTTGATGGGGGCGAACGGAAACACCATATATTTT.

The chain employs TRBV5-4 and TRBJ2-6; 9 positions agree with TRBD2. The ends lost 3 bases at V and 0 bases at J; junction bases unmatched: 7. This CDR3 has 18 residues. Germline CDR1 and CDR2: SGHNT and YYREEE (reference sequence). Here the CDR3 DNA reads TGTGCCAGCAGCTCCGGGGTAGCGGGGGCCTCTGGGGCCAACGTCCTGACTTTC. Amino acid sequence: CASSSGVAGASGANVLTF.

This clone was detected only once. The chain joins TRBV6-5 to TRBJ2-3; 10 nucleotides align to TRBD2. Germline assignment: CDR1 MNHEY and CDR2 SVGAGI. There are 15 residues in the CDR3. Unmatched junction bases numbered 7, after V lost 5 bases and J lost 5 bases. The CDR3 nucleotides read TGTGCCAGCAGTCAACCTAGCGGGGGTGAAGATACGCAGTATTTT. As protein: CASSQPSGGEDTQYF.

This chain links TRBV25-1 with TRBJ1-4; possible D gene TRBD1, 5 bases. CDR3 length: 14 residues. The germline V gene has CDR1 MGHDK and CDR2 SYGVNS. V lost 6 bases to trimming and J lost 0 bases, with 8 bases between them. The DNA for the CDR3 is TGTGCCAGCAGGGCGACAGCAACTAATGAAAAACTGTTTTTT. Protein product: CASRATATNEKLFF.

This chain links TRBV2 with TRBJ2-1, with D perhaps TRBD2 (5 bases). The CDR3 loop spans 13 amino acids. V was shortened by 5 bases and J by 2 bases, with 7 bases between the two germline ends. Germline lookup yields CDR1 SNHLY and CDR2 FYNNEI. The CDR3 sequence: CASSSGPYNEQFF. The DNA of the CDR3 is TGTGCCAGCAGTAGCGGCCCCTACAATGAGCAGTTCTTC.

V and J are TRBV7-2 and TRBJ2-7, with unresolved D. The V and J ends lost 4 bases and 4 bases respectively, with 14 bases between them. The CDR3 has 14 amino acids. The germline V gene has CDR1 SGHTA and CDR2 FQGNSA. CDR3 coding DNA: TGTGCCAGCAGCTCCGAACTTGTCCTATACGAGCAGTACTTC. It specifies CASSSELVLYEQYF. The full variable domain, rest sourced from reference TRBV7-2 and TRBJ2-7, is GAGVSQSPSNKVTEKGKDVELRCDPISGHTALYWYRQSLGQGLEFLIYFQGNSAPDKSGLPSDRFSAERTGGSVSTLTIQRTQQEDSAVYLCASSSELVLYEQYFGPGTRLTVT.

This clone was seen only a few times. The chain has TRBV4-2 and TRBJ2-7; no reliable D call. Germline CDR1 is LGHNA and CDR2 is YNFKEQ. Trimming shortened V by 0 bases and J by 3 bases, and 12 bases separated the two germline ends. This CDR3 is 15 amino acids long. In DNA, the CDR3 is TGTGCCAGCAGCCAAGATAATGGCCTTGACTACGAGCAGTACTTC. Protein: CASSQDNGLDYEQYF.

The chain couples TRBV2 to TRBJ2-6; TRBD1 matches 7 bases. V lost 5 bases to trimming and J lost 2 bases; unmatched junction nucleotides: 9. The CDR3 consists of 17 residues. Germline V CDR1 and CDR2: SNHLY, FYNNEI. The CDR3 DNA reads as TGTGCCAGCAGTTTGACAGGGCACCCAGCTGGGGCCAACGTCCTGACTTTC. It translates to CASSLTGHPAGANVLTF.

This clone was detected only a few times. The chain combines TRBV19 with TRBJ1-5; weak D call: TRBD1 (5 bases). The CDR3 is 14 residues long. V lost 0 bases, J lost 6 bases, and 9 bases lay in between. CDR1 and CDR2 (germline): LNHDA, SQIVND (reference sequence). For the CDR3, the DNA is TGTGCCAGTAGTATAGACAGGGAAACTCAGCCCCAGCATTTT. Protein sequence: CASSIDRETQPQHF. The whole variable domain, remainder taken from reference TRBV19 and TRBJ1-5, is DGGITQSPKYLFRKEGQNVTLSCEQNLNHDAMYWYRQDPGQGLRLIYYSQIVNDFQKGDIAEGYSVSREKKESFPLTVTSAQKNPTAFYLCASSIDRETQPQHFGDGTRLSIL.

The V call is TRBV7-6, the J call TRBJ1-6, with D unresolved. This CDR3 has 16 residues. CDR1 and CDR2 (germline): SGHVS, FNYEAQ. Trimming pared 1 base from V and 9 bases from J, leaving 16 bases between. CDR3 sequence reads: CASSLGQEGSGSPLHF. The CDR3 DNA follows: TGTGCCAGCAGCTTAGGTCAGGAGGGAAGTGGTTCACCCCTCCACTTT.

Remarks on this clone: At one of its ends the junction is not consistent with the germline gene, which may arise from a read error. V and J are TRBV30 and TRBJ2-4, with a weak D call TRBD2 (5 bases). This CDR3 contains 13 residues. Germline CDR1 reads GTSNPN; CDR2 reads SVGIG (reference sequence). CDR3 sequence reads: CAWSPRRAEHPFF. The CDR3 DNA sequence: TGTGCCTGGAGTCCACGGCGGGCCGAACATCCATTCTTC.

The J gene is TRBJ1-1, the V gene TRBV12-3 or TRBV12-4, with D possibly TRBD1 on 5 matching bases. Trimming pared 6 bases from V and 4 bases from J, leaving 12 bases between. This CDR3 contains 13 residues. DNA for the CDR3: TGTGCCAGCAGCCCGGCTAGGGGCACTGAAGCTTTCTTT. Its protein is CASSPARGTEAFF.

This clone was recorded once. The gene calls are TRBV18 and TRBJ2-1, with 9 bases matching TRBD2. The J segment lost 0 bases and the V segment lost 4 bases, leaving 4 bases of the junction unmatched. Per the germline V gene, CDR1 is KGHSH and CDR2 is LQKENI. The CDR3 length is 16 residues. CDR3 coding DNA: TGTGCCAGCTCACAAGTACTAGCGGGCTCCTACAATGAGCAGTTCTTC. This codes for CASSQVLAGSYNEQFF. Supplemented by reference TRBV18 and TRBJ2-1, the full variable domain reads NAGVMQNPRHLVRRRGQEARLRCSPMKGHSHVYWYRQLPEEGLKFMVYLQKENIIDESGMPKERFSAEFPKEGPSILRIQQVVRGDSAAYFCASSQVLAGSYNEQFFGPGTRLTVL.

J is TRBJ1-2 and V is TRBV18; 12 nucleotides line up with TRBD1. CDR3 length: 14 amino acids. The V and J ends lost 6 bases and 6 bases, in that order; junction bases with no gene match: 5. The germline V gene encodes CDR1 KGHSH and CDR2 LQKENI. The CDR3, as DNA: TGTGCCAGCTCGCTGGGACAGGGGGCGAATGGCTACACCTTC. It yields the protein CASSLGQGANGYTF.

The chain has TRBV27 and TRBJ2-6, with TRBD1 matching over 10 bases. The CDR3 contains 19 residues. Germline trimming cut 6 bases from V and 4 bases from J; bases unmatched to any gene: 15. Germline values: CDR1 MNHEY, CDR2 SMNVEV (reference sequence). CDR3 bases: TGTGCCAGCAGAATTGGAGGAGACAGGGGGCGGCTGGGGGCCAACGTCCTGACTTTC. Translating gives CASRIGGDRGRLGANVLTF.

The genes are TRBV5-6 and TRBJ1-2; maybe TRBD1 (6 bases). V lost 1 base, J lost 3 bases, and 13 bases lay in between. The CDR3 totals 15 residues. Germline CDR1 SGHDT, CDR2 YYEEEE. In DNA form, the CDR3 reads TGTGCCAGCAGCTTGACAGGGTGGTTTGACTATGGCTACACCTTC. Amino acids: CASSLTGWFDYGYTF.

This chain uses TRBV27 with TRBJ2-1; TRBD2 matches 11 bases. In germline, CDR1 is MNHEY, CDR2 SMNVEV (reference sequence). V trimming: 5 bases; J trimming: 4 bases; junction bases outside the gene matches: 4. The CDR3 length is 15 residues. CDR3 protein: CASSPLAGGYNEQFF. The CDR3 region has the DNA TGTGCCAGCAGTCCTCTAGCGGGGGGTTACAATGAGCAGTTCTTC.

The chain uses TRBV5-8 and TRBJ2-7; D may be TRBD2 (6 bases). Trimming removed 4 bases from V and 0 bases from J, with 14 bases in between. The CDR3 is 15 residues long. CDR1 is SGHTS, CDR2 YDEGEE, per germline. Here the CDR3 DNA reads TGTGCCAGCAGCCCTTACCGGGACTTCTCCTACGAGCAGTACTTC. It is translated as CASSPYRDFSYEQYF.

This chain joins TRBV19 and TRBJ1-1; the D is unclear. The ends were cut back, 1 base at V and 4 bases at J, with 13 bases in the middle. This CDR3 has 15 amino acids. Germline V gene data show CDR1 as LNHDA and CDR2 as SQIVND (reference sequence). The CDR3 DNA follows: TGTGCCAGTAGTATAGTAGAGCTTGGCGGCACTGAAGCTTTCTTT. Translation: CASSIVELGGTEAFF.

This clone was found once. The gene calls are TRBV24-1 and TRBJ2-5; D uncertain. The CDR3 has 18 amino acids. V shed 4 bases and J shed 4 bases, with 24 bases lying between them. The V gene's germline CDR1 is KGHDR and CDR2 SFDVKD. CDR3 in DNA: TGTGCCACCAGTGACCCCAAGAGCTACACCGACTCCCGAGAGACCCAGTACTTC. Its translation: CATSDPKSYTDSRETQYF.

This clone was counted between two and nine times. This rearrangement joins TRBV7-2 to TRBJ1-5, with D possibly being TRBD1 (5 bases). Germline V lookup: CDR1 SGHTA, CDR2 FQGNSA. Trimming took 1 base from V and 1 from J, leaving 11 bases between them. This CDR3 region has 16 residues. The CDR3 here is CASSLVGGGSNQPQHF. The DNA of the CDR3 is TGTGCCAGCAGCTTAGTCGGGGGGGGGAGCAATCAGCCCCAGCATTTT.